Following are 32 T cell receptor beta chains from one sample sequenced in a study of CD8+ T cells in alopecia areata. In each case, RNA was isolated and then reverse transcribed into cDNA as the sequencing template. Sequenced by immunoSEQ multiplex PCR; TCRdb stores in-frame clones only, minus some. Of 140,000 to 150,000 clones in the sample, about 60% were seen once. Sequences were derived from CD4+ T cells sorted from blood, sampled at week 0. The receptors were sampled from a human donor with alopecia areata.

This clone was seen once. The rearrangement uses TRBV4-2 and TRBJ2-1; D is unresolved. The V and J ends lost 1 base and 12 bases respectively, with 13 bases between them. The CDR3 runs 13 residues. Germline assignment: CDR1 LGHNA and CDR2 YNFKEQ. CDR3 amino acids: CASSQGSEFLQFF. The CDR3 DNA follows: TGTGCCAGCAGCCAAGGGTCGGAGTTTTTGCAGTTCTTC.

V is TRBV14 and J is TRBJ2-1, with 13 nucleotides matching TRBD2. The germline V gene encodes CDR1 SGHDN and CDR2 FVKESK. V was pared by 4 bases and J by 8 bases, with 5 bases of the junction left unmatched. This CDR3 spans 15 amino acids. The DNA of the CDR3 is TGTGCCAGCAGCCCGGGACTAGCGGGGTTCTATGAGCAGTTCTTC. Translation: CASSPGLAGFYEQFF.

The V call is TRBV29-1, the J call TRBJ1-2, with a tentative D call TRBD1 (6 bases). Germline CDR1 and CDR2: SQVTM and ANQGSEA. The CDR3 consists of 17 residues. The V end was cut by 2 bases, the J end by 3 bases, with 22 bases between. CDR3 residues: CSVERLGRGYLDYGYTF. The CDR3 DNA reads TGCAGCGTTGAACGGCTCGGTAGGGGGTACTTAGACTATGGCTACACCTTC.

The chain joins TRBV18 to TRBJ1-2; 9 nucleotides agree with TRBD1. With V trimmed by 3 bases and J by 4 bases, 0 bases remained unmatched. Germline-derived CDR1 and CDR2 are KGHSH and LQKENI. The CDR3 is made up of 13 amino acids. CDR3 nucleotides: TGTGCCAGCTCACCGGACAGGGGCTATGGCTACACCTTC. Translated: CASSPDRGYGYTF.

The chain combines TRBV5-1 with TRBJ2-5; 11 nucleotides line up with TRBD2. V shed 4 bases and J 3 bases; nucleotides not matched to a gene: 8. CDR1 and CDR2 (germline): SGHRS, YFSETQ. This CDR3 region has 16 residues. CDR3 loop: CASSSNPGLAEETQYF. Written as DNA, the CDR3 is TGCGCCAGCAGCAGTAACCCGGGACTAGCGGAAGAGACCCAGTACTTC.

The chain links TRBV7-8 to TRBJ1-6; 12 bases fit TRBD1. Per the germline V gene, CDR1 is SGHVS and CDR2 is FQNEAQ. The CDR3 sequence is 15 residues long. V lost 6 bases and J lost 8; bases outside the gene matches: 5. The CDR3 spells CASSPGTGGDSPLHF. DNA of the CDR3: TGTGCCAGCAGTCCGGGGACAGGGGGCGATTCACCCCTCCACTTT.

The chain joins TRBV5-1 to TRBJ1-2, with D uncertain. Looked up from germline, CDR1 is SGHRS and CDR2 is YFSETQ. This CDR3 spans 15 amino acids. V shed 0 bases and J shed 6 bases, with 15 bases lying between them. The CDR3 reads CASSLAGRLTNGYTF. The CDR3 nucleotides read TGCGCCAGCAGCTTGGCCGGCAGGCTCACGAATGGCTACACCTTC.

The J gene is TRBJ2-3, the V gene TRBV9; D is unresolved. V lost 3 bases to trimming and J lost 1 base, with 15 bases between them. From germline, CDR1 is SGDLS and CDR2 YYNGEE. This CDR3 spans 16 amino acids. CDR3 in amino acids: CASSAVSRVGTDTQYF. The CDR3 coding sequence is TGTGCCAGCAGCGCCGTAAGTCGGGTTGGCACAGATACGCAGTATTTT.

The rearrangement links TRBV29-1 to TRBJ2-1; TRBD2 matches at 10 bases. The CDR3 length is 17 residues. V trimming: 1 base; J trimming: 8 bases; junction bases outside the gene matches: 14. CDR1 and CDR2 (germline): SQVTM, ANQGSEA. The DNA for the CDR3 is TGCAGCGTTGAAGTGGGGGACCCGGGACTAGCGAGGGATGAGCAGTTCTTC. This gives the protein CSVEVGDPGLARDEQFF.

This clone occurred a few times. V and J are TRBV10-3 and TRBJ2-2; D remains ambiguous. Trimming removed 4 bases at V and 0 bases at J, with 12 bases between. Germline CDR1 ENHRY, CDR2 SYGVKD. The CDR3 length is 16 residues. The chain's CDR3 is CAISGNNISNTGELFF. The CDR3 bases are TGTGCCATCAGTGGAAATAACATCTCGAACACCGGGGAGCTGTTTTTT.

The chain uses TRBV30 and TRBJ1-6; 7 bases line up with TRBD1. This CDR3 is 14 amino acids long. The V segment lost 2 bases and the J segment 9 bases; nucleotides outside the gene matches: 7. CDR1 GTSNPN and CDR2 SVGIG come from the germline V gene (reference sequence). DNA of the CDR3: TGTGCCTGGAGTCCCAGGGGGAAAGGTTCACCCCTCCACTTT. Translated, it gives CAWSPRGKGSPLHF. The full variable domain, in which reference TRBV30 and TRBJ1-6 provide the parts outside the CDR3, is SQTIHQWPATLVQPVGSPLSLECTVEGTSNPNLYWYRQAAGRGLQLLFYSVGIGQISSEVPQNLSASRPQDRQFILSSKKLLLSDSGFYLCAWSPRGKGSPLHFGNGTRLTVT.

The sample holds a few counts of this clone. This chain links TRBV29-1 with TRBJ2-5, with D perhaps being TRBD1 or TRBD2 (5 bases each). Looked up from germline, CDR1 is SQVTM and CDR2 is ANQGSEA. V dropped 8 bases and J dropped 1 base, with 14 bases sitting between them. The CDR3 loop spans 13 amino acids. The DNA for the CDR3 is TGCAGCTGCGCAGGGAGACGCCAAGAGACCCAGTACTTC. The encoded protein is CSCAGRRQETQYF.

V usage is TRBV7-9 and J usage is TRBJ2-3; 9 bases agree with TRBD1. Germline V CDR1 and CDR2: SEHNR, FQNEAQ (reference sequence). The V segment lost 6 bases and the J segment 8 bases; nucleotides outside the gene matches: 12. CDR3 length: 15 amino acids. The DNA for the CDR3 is TGTGCCAGCAGATCCGCGGACAGGGGATTACCTACGCAGTATTTT. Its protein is CASRSADRGLPTQYF.

The CDR3 DNA reads TGTGCCAGCAAGTTACAGGACCCGACCTATGGCTACACCTTC. Translating it yields CASKLQDPTYGYTF. The chain links TRBV2 to TRBJ1-2, with a weak D call TRBD1 (5 bases). The CDR3 totals 14 residues. V dropped 7 bases and J dropped 4 bases, with 16 bases sitting between them. CDR1 and CDR2 from the germline V gene are SNHLY and FYNNEI.

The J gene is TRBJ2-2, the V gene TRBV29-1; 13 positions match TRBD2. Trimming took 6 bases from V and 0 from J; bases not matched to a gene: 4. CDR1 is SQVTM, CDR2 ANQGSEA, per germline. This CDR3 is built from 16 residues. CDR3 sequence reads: CSVAGLAGANTGELFF. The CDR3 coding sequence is TGCAGCGTGGCCGGACTAGCGGGAGCGAACACCGGGGAGCTGTTTTTT.

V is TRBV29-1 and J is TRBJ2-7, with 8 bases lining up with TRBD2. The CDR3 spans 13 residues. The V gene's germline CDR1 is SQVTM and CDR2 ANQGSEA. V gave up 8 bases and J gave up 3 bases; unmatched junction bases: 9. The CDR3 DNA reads TGCAGCTCCTCCGGGACTAGGGTCTACGAGCAGTACTTC. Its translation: CSSSGTRVYEQYF.

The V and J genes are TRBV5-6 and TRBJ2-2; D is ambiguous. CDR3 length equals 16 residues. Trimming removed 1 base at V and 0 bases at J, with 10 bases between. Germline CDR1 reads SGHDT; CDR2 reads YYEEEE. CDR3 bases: TGTGCCAGCAGCTTGAGGTCGTTAGCGAACACCGGGGAGCTGTTTTTT. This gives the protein CASSLRSLANTGELFF.

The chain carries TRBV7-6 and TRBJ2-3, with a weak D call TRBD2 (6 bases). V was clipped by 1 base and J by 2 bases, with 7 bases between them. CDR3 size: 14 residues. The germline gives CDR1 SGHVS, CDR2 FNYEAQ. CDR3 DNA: TGTGCCAGCAGCTTAGGCGGGAACACAGATACGCAGTATTTT. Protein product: CASSLGGNTDTQYF.

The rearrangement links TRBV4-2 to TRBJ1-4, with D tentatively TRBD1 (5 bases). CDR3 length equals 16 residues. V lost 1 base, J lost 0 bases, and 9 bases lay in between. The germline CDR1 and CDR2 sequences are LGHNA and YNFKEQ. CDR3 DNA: TGTGCCAGCAGCCAAGCCGGGGCCGCAACTAATGAAAAACTGTTTTTT. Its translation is CASSQAGAATNEKLFF.

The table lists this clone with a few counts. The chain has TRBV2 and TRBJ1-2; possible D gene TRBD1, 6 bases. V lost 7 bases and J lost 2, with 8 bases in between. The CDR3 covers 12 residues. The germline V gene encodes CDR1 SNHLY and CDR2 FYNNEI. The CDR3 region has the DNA TGTGCCAGCACAGGGGTGAACTATGGCTACACCTTC. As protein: CASTGVNYGYTF.

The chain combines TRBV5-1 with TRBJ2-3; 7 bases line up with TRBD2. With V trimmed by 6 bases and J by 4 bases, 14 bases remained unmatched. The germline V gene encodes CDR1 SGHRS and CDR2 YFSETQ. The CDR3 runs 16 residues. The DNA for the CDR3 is TGCGCCAGCACCGGAGGGACGCTAGCGGAGGCAGATACGCAGTATTTT. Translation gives CASTGGTLAEADTQYF.

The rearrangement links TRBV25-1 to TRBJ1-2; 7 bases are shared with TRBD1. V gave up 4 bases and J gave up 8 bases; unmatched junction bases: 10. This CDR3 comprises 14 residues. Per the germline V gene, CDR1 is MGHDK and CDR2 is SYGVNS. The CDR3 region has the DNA TGTGCCAGCAGTGGGTGGGACAGAAATCACGGCTACACCTTC. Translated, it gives CASSGWDRNHGYTF.

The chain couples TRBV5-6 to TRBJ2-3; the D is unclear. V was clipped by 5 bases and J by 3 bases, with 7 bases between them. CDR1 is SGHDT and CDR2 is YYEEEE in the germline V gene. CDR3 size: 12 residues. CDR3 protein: CASRAYTDTQYF. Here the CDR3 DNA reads TGTGCCAGCAGGGCGTATACAGATACGCAGTATTTT.

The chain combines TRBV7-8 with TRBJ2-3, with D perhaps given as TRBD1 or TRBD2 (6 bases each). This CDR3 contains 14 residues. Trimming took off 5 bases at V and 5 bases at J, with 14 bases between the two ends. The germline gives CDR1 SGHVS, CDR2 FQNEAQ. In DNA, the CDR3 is TGTGCCAGCAGCAAACACGGGGGCAAAGATACGCAGTATTTT. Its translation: CASSKHGGKDTQYF.

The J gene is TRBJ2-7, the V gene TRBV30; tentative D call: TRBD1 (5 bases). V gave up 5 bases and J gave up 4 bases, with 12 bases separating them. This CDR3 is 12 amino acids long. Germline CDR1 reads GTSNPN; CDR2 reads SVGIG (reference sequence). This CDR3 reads CAWAPQGYEQYF. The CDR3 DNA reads TGTGCCTGGGCTCCCCAGGGATACGAGCAGTACTTC.

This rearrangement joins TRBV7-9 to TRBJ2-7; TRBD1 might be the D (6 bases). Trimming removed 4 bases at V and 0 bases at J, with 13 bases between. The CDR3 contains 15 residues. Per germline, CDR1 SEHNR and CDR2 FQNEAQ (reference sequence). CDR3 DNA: TGTGCCAGCAGCTCGATACGGGACAACTCCTACGAGCAGTACTTC. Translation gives CASSSIRDNSYEQYF. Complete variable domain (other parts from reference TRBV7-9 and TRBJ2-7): DTGVSQNPRHKITKRGQNVTFRCDPISEHNRLYWYRQTLGQGPEFLTYFQNEAQLEKSRLLSDRFSAERPKGSFSTLEIQRTEQGDSAMYLCASSSIRDNSYEQYFGPGTRLTVT.

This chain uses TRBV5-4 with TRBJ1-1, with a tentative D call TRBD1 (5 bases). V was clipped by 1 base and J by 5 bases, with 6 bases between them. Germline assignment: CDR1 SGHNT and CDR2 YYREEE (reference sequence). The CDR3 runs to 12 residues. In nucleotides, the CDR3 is TGTGCCAGCAGCTTGAGGGGAACTGAAGCTTTCTTT. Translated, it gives CASSLRGTEAFF.

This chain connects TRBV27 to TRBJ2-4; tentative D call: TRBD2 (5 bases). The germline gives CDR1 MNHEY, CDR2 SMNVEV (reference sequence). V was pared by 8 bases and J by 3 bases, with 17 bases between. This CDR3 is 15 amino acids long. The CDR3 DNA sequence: TGTGCCAGCGGGTTGGCCGGGATGGGCAAAAACATTCAGTACTTC. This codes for CASGLAGMGKNIQYF.

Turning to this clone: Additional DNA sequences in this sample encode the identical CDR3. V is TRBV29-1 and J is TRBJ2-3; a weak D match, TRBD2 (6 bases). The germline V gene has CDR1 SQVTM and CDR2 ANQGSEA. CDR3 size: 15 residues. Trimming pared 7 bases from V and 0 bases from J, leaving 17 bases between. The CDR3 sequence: CSAAKTGTSTDTQYF. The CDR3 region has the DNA TGCAGCGCCGCAAAGACGGGGACTAGCACAGATACGCAGTATTTT.

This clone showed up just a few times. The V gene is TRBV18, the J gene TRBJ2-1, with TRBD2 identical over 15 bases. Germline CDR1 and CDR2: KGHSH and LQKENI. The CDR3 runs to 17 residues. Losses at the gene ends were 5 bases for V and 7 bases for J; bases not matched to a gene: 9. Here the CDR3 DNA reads TGTGCCAGCTCAGAAAGGACCGGGACTAGCGGGAGGAATGAGCAGTTCTTC. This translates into CASSERTGTSGRNEQFF.

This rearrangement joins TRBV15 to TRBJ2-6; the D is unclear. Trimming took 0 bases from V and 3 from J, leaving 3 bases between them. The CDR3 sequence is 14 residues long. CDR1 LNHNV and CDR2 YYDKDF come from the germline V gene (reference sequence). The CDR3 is CATSRDYGANVLTF. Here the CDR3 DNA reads TGTGCCACCAGCAGAGATTATGGGGCCAACGTCCTGACTTTC. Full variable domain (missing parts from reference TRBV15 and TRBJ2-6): DAMVIQNPRYQVTQFGKPVTLSCSQTLNHNVMYWYQQKSSQAPKLLFHYYDKDFNNEADTPDNFQSRRPNTSFCFLDIRSPGLGDTAMYLCATSRDYGANVLTFGAGSRLTVL.

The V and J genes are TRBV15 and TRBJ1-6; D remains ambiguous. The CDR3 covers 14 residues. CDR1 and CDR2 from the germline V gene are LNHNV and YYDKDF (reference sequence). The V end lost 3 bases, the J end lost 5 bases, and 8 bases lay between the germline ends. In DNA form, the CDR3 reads TGTGCCACCAGCAGGACTGCTGATAATTCACCCCTCCACTTT. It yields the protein CATSRTADNSPLHF. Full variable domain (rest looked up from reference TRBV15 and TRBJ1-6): DAMVIQNPRYQVTQFGKPVTLSCSQTLNHNVMYWYQQKSSQAPKLLFHYYDKDFNNEADTPDNFQSRRPNTSFCFLDIRSPGLGDTAMYLCATSRTADNSPLHFGNGTRLTVT.